A selection of T cell receptor beta chains follows, all from one sample in a study of cytomegalovirus exposure and HLA in healthy donors. Clones were sequenced by immunoSEQ multiplex PCR, and TCRdb holds only the in-frame ones, with some missing. The listing contains about 60,000 clones. The material sequenced was PBMCs. The receptors come from a woman in her late teens or twenties in good health and CMV-seronegative. Both conserved end residues are part of each CDR3. A D gene is named only where the DNA matches it firmly.

V gene,D gene,J gene,CDR3 DNA,CDR3 protein
TRBV29-1,.,TRBJ2-1,TGCAGCGTTGAGAGACAGGTAACGGTGCAGTTCTTC,CSVERQVTVQFF
TRBV29-1,.,TRBJ2-2,TGCAGCGTTCGTCCCGTTACTGGCACCGGGGAGCTGTTTTTT,CSVRPVTGTGELFF
TRBV6-5,TRBD1,TRBJ1-3,TGTGCCAGCAAGGACAGGCTCTCTGGAAACACCATATATTTT,CASKDRLSGNTIYF
TRBV18,TRBD2,TRBJ2-1,TGTGCCAGCTCACCTACTAGCGGGAGCGACAATGAGCAGTTCTTC,CASSPTSGSDNEQFF
TRBV29-1,.,TRBJ1-4,TGCAGCGTTGGAGGTTTTGGTGCGAGTGAAAAACTGTTTTTT,CSVGGFGASEKLFF
TRBV6-1,.,TRBJ1-2,TGTGCCAGTCGGACAGTAACTAACTATGGCTACACCTTC,CASRTVTNYGYTF
TRBV5-5,TRBD1,TRBJ1-1,TGTGCCAGCAGCCTGGGACAGGGGGAGAGCACTGAAGCTTTCTTT,CASSLGQGESTEAFF
TRBV2,TRBD2,TRBJ2-2,TGTGCCAGCAGACTAATGGGACTAGCCACCGGGGAGCTGTTTTTT,CASRLMGLATGELFF
TRBV11-3,.,TRBJ1-1,TGTGCCAGCAGCTCACCCAGGGTTACTGAAGCTTTCTTT,CASSSPRVTEAFF
TRBV7-8,TRBD1,TRBJ2-7,TGTGCCAGCAGCCGACTGGTCCGGGACAGGGGAAACTACGAGCAGTACTTC,CASSRLVRDRGNYEQYF
TRBV14,.,TRBJ2-7,TGTGCCAGCAGCCGGGACTCTGACGCCTACGAGCAGTACTTC,CASSRDSDAYEQYF
TRBV25-1,.,TRBJ1-2,TGTGCCAGCACCCTAGGGGGGGAGGCCTATGGCTACACCTTC,CASTLGGEAYGYTF
TRBV18,TRBD1,TRBJ1-3,TGTGCCAGCTCACCACTAGTGGGACAGGGGAACCGAAACACCATATATTTT,CASSPLVGQGNRNTIYF
TRBV4-1,.,TRBJ2-5,TGCGCCAGCAGCCAAGATTCATCAGGGATCGAAGAGACCCAGTACTTC,CASSQDSSGIEETQYF
TRBV7-3,.,TRBJ2-1,TGTGCCAGCAGCGCGCATAGCGGCTCCTACAATGAGCAGTTCTTC,CASSAHSGSYNEQFF
TRBV7-6,.,TRBJ1-5,TGTGCCAGCAGCTTAGCTTCCGATCAGCCCCAGCATTTT,CASSLASDQPQHF
TRBV5-6,.,TRBJ1-3,TGTGCCAGCAGCTCCCGGGGAAGGAACACCATATATTTT,CASSSRGRNTIYF
TRBV5-1,.,TRBJ1-6,TGCGCCAGCAGCTTGGCCTGGTACCGGGAGTCGCGGTATAATTCACCCCTCCACTTT,CASSLAWYRESRYNSPLHF
TRBV10-3,.,TRBJ1-1,TGTGCCATCAAATCGGACAAGGACAGACCCGTAGGGAACACTGAAGCTTTCTTT,CAIKSDKDRPVGNTEAFF
TRBV11-3,.,TRBJ2-1,TGTGCCAGCAGCCGAGACAATGAGCAGTTCTTC,CASSRDNEQFF
TRBV27,.,TRBJ1-6,TGTGCCAGCAGTCCATATCCGACGTGGACAGAGACTTCACCCCTCCACTTT,CASSPYPTWTETSPLHF
TRBV18,TRBD2,TRBJ2-5,TGTGCCAGCTCACAGGGACTAGCGGGGTTCCAAGAGACCCAGTACTTC,CASSQGLAGFQETQYF
TRBV5-1,.,TRBJ2-7,TGCGCCAGCAGCCCATTGTCGCCTAGCGCCTACGAGCAGTACTTC,CASSPLSPSAYEQYF
TRBV9,.,TRBJ1-1,TGTGCCAGCAGCGTTCCGCAGGGTGCCACTGAAGCTTTCTTT,CASSVPQGATEAFF
TRBV7-9,TRBD1,TRBJ1-2,TGTGCCAGCAGCCTCAGGGACAGGGACCTCTATGGCTACACCTTC,CASSLRDRDLYGYTF
TRBV4-2,.,TRBJ2-3,TGTGCCAGCAGCCAAGAAGTCGGTCGGGGAGGCACAGATACGCAGTATTTT,CASSQEVGRGGTDTQYF
TRBV5-1,.,TRBJ2-7,TGCGCCAGCAGCTTGGGAGGCGCAGGACTCTACGAGCAGTACTTC,CASSLGGAGLYEQYF
TRBV6-1,TRBD1,TRBJ2-7,TGTGCCAGCGGCCAGACAGGGAGCTCCTACGAGCAGTACTTC,CASGQTGSSYEQYF
TRBV6-5,TRBD1,TRBJ1-6,TGTGCCAGCAGAGCTCCGGGACAGGGGGCATCACACCTCCACTTT,CASRAPGQGASHLHF
TRBV5-1,.,TRBJ1-2,TGCGCCAGCAGCTTGGAACAGACCTATGGCTACACCTTC,CASSLEQTYGYTF
TRBV7-2,TRBD1,TRBJ1-2,TGTGCCAGCAGCTCGGGACAGGCCTATGGCTACACCTTC,CASSSGQAYGYTF
TRBV6-6,.,TRBJ2-7,TGTGCCAGCAGTTTCGGTGGGCACGAGCAGTACTTC,CASSFGGHEQYF
TRBV30,TRBD1,TRBJ1-3,TGTGCCTGGGACAGGGTTTTAACAGGAAACACCATATATTTT,CAWDRVLTGNTIYF
TRBV15,.,TRBJ2-7,TGTGCCACCAGCAGAGATTCAGGGTACGAGCAGTACTTC,CATSRDSGYEQYF
TRBV5-1,.,TRBJ1-1,TGCGCCAGCAGCTTGGCCTCCCAGGGGATGAACACTGAAGCTTTCTTT,CASSLASQGMNTEAFF
TRBV6-5,TRBD1,TRBJ1-4,TGTGCCAGCAGTAGGGGACAGAATGAAAAACTGTTTTTT,CASSRGQNEKLFF
TRBV29-1,TRBD2,TRBJ2-3,TGCAGCGTTGTTCGGACTAGCGGGTTTTCCGGGTATTTT,CSVVRTSGFSGYF
TRBV5-1,TRBD1,TRBJ1-2,TGCGCCAGCAGCTTGGCGAAGGACAGGGTGAGCTACACCTTC,CASSLAKDRVSYTF
TRBV11-2,.,TRBJ1-1,TGTGCCAGCAGCTTCGACTATATGAACACTGAAGCTTTCTTT,CASSFDYMNTEAFF
TRBV11-2,TRBD2,TRBJ2-7,TGTGCCAGCAGCTTTTTAGCCGGGGGGAATACCTACGAGCAGTACTTC,CASSFLAGGNTYEQYF
TRBV5-1,TRBD2,TRBJ2-6,TGCGCCAGCAGCTTGGCTGCTAGCGGGGACGTTTGGGCCAACGTCCTGACTTTC,CASSLAASGDVWANVLTF
TRBV29-1,TRBD2,TRBJ2-5,TGCAGCGTTGAAGGGCGGGGGAAGGAGACCCAGTACTTC,CSVEGRGKETQYF
TRBV29-1,.,TRBJ1-2,TGCAGCGTTCGACAGCCTTTCTCCCTTAATGGCTACACCTTC,CSVRQPFSLNGYTF
TRBV27,.,TRBJ1-1,TGTGCCAGCAGAGTAACCGGACTCTCGAACACTGAAGCTTTCTTT,CASRVTGLSNTEAFF